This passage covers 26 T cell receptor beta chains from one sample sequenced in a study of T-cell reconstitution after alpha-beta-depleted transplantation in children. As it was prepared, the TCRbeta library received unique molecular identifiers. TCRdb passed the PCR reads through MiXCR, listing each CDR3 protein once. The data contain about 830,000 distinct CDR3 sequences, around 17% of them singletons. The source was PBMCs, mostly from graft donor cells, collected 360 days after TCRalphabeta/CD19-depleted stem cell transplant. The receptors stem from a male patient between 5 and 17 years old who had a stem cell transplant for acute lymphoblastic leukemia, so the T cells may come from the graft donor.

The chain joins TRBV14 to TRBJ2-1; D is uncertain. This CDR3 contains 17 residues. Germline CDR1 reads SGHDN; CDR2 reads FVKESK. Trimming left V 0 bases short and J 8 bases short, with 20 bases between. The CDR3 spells CASSQDQTGPIGDEQFF. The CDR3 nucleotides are TGTGCCAGCAGCCAAGATCAGACGGGCCCGATTGGGGATGAGCAGTTCTTC. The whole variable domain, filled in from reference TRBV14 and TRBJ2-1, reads EAGVTQFPSHSVIEKGQTVTLRCDPISGHDNLYWYRRVMGKEIKFLLHFVKESKQDESGMPNNRFLAERTGGTYSTLKVQPAELEDSGVYFCASSQDQTGPIGDEQFFGPGTRLTVL.

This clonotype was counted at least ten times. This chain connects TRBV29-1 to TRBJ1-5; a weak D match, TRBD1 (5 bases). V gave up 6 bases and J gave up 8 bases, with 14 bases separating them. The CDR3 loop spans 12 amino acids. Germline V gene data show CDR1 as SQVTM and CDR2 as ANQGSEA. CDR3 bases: TGCAGCGTCCTGGGGCCGGTGGAGCCCCAGCATTTT. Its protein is CSVLGPVEPQHF.

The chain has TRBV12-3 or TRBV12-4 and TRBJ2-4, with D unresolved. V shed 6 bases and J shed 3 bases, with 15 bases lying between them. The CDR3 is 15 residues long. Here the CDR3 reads CASSVDVLGKNIQYF. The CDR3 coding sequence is TGTGCCAGCAGCGTGGACGTCCTTGGCAAAAACATTCAGTACTTC.

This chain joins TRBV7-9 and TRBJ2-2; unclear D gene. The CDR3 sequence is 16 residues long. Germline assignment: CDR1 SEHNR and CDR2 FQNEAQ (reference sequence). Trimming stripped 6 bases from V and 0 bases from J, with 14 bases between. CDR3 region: CASRSGRSANTGELFF. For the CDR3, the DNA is TGTGCCAGCAGGTCAGGTCGATCCGCGAACACCGGGGAGCTGTTTTTT.

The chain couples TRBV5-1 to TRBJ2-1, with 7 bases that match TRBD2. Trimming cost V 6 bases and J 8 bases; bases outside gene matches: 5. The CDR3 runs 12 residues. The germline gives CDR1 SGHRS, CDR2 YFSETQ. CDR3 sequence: CASIGGRDEQFF. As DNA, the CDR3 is TGCGCCAGCATCGGAGGGAGGGATGAGCAGTTCTTC.

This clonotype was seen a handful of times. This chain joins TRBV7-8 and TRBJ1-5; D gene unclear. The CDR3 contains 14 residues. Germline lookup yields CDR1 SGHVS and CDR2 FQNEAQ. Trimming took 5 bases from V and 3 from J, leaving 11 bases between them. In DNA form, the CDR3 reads TGTGCCAGCAGCGCACCGGCAGTCAATCAGCCCCAGCATTTT. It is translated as CASSAPAVNQPQHF.

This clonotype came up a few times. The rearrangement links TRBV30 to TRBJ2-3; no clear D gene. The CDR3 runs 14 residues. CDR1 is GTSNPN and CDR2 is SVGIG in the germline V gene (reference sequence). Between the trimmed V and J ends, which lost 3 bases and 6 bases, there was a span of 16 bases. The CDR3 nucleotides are TGTGCCTGGAGCTCGACCCCTCAGGAGGATACGCAGTATTTT. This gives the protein CAWSSTPQEDTQYF.

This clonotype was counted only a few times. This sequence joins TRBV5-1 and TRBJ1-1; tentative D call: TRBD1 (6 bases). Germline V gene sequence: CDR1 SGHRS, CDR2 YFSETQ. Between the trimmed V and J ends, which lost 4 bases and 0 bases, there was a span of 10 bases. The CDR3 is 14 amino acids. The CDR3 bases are TGCGCCAGCAGCAAGGGACATCTGAACACTGAAGCTTTCTTT. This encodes CASSKGHLNTEAFF.

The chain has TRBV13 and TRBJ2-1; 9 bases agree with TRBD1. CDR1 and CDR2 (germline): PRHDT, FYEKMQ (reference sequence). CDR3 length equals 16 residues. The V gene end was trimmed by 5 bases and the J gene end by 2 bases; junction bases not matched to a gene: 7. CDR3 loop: CASSGTGTGTYNEQFF. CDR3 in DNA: TGTGCCAGCAGCGGAACCGGGACAGGGACCTACAATGAGCAGTTCTTC. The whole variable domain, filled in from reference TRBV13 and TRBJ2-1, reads AAGVIQSPRHLIKEKRETATLKCYPIPRHDTVYWYQQGPGQDPQFLISFYEKMQSDKGSIPDRFSAQQFSDYHSELNMSSLELGDSALYFCASSGTGTGTYNEQFFGPGTRLTVL.

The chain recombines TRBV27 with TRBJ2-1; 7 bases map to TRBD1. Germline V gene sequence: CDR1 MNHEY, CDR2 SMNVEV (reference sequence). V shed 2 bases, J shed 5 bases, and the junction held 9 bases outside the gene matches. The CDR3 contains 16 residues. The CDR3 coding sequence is TGTGCCAGCAGTTTAACCCGGGACAGATTGGACAATGAGCAGTTCTTC. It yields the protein CASSLTRDRLDNEQFF.

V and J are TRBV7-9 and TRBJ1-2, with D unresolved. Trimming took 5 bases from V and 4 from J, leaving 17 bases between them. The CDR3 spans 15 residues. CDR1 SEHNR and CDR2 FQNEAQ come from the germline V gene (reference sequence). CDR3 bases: TGTGCCAGCAGCCCTAAGGTGATAAATTCCTATGGCTACACCTTC. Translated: CASSPKVINSYGYTF.

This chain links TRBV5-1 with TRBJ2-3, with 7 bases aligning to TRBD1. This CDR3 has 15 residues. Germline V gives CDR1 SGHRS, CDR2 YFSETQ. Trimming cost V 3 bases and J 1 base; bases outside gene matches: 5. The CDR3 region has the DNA TGCGCCAGCAGCTCGGACAGGACCCGCACAGATACGCAGTATTTT. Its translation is CASSSDRTRTDTQYF.

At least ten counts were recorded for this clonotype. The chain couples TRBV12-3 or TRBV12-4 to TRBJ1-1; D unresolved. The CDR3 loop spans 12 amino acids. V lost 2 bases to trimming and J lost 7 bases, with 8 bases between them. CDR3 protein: CASSLQRYEAFF. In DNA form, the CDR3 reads TGTGCCAGCAGTTTACAACGCTATGAAGCTTTCTTT.

In DNA, the CDR3 is TGCAGCGTTGTAGGGACAGGGATCATCGAGCAGTACTTC. This codes for CSVVGTGIIEQYF. The chain employs TRBV29-1 and TRBJ2-7; 9 bases match TRBD1. This CDR3 has 13 residues. Germline assignment: CDR1 SQVTM and CDR2 ANQGSEA. J was trimmed by 6 bases and V by 4 bases; bases with no gene match: 7.

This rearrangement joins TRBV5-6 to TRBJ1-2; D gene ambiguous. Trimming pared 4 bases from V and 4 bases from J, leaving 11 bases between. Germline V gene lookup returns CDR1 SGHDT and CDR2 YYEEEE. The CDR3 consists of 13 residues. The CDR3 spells CASSPDGRYGYTF. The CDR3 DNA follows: TGTGCCAGCAGCCCCGATGGGCGCTATGGCTACACCTTC. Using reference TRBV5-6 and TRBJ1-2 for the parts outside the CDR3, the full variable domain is DAGVTQSPTHLIKTRGQQVTLRCSPKSGHDTVSWYQQALGQGPQFIFQYYEEEERQRGNFPDRFSGHQFPNYSSELNVNALLLGDSALYLCASSPDGRYGYTFGSGTRLTVV.

DNA for the CDR3: TGTGCCAGCAGTTTTGGGAACCTCTACAATGAGCAGTTCTTC. Amino acid sequence: CASSFGNLYNEQFF. The chain combines TRBV27 with TRBJ2-1; no clear D gene. The length of the CDR3 is 14 residues. Trimming took off 3 bases at V and 3 bases at J, with 9 bases between the two ends. Per the germline V gene, CDR1 is MNHEY and CDR2 is SMNVEV (reference sequence).

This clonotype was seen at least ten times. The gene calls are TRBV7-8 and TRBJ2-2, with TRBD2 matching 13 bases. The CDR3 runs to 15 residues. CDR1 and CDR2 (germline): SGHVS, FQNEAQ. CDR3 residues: CASRTSGSRAGELFF. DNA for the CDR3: TGTGCATCAAGGACTAGCGGGAGTAGGGCCGGGGAGCTGTTTTTT.

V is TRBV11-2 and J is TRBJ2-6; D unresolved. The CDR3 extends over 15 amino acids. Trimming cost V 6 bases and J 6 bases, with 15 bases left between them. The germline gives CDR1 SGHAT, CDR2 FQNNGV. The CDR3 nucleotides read TGTGCCAGCAGGCTGATATCCTTAAAGGCCAACGTCCTGACTTTC. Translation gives CASRLISLKANVLTF.

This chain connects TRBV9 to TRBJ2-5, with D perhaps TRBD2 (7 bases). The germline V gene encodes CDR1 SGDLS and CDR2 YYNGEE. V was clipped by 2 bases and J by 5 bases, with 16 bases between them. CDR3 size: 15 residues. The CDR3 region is CASSVRGAPGETQYF. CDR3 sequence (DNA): TGTGCCAGCAGCGTCCGGGGGGCACCCGGGGAGACCCAGTACTTC.

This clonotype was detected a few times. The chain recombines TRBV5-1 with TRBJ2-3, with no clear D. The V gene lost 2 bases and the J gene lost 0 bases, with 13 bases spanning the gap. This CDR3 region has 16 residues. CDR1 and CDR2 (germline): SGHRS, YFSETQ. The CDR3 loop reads CASSFSAAISTDTQYF. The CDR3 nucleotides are TGCGCCAGCAGCTTCTCCGCGGCCATAAGCACAGATACGCAGTATTTT.

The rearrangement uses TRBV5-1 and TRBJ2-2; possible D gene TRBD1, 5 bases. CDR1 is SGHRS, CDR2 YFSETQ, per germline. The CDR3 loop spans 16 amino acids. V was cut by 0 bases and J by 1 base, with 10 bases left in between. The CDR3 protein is CASSLARTLNTGELFF. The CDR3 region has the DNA TGCGCCAGCAGCTTGGCCCGGACACTGAACACCGGGGAGCTGTTTTTT.

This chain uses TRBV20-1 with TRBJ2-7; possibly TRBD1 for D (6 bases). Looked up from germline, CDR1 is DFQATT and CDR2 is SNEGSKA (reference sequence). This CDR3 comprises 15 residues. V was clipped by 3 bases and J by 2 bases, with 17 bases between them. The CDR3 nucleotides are TGCAGTGCTAGGGCTTGGGGGCGGGTAACCTACGAGCAGTACTTC. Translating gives CSARAWGRVTYEQYF.

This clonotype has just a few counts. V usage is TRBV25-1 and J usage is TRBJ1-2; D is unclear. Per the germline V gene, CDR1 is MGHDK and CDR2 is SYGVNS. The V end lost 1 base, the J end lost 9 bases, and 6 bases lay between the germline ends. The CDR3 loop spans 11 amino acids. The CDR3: CASSEFGSYTF. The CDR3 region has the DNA TGTGCCAGCAGTGAATTTGGGAGCTACACCTTC.

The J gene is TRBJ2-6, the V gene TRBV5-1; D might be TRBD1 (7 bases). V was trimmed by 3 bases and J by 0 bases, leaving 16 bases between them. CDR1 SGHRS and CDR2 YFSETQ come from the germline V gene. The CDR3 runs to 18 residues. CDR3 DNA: TGCGCCAGCAGCTGGGCGCGGGACAGTAGCTCTGGGGCCAACGTCCTGACTTTC. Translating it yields CASSWARDSSSGANVLTF.

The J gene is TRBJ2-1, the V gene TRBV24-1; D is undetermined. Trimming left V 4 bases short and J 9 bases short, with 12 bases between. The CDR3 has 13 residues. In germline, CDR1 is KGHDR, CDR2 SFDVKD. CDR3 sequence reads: CATSDWVSGEQFF. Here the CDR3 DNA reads TGTGCCACCAGTGACTGGGTTTCCGGTGAGCAGTTCTTC.

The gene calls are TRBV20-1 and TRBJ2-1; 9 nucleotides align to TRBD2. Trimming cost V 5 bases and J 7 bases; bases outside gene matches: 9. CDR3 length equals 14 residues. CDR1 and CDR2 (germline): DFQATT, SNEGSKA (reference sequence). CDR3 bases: TGCAGTGCTTTTAGCGGGAGAAAAAGGAATGAGCAGTTCTTC. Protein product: CSAFSGRKRNEQFF.